Sequencing of this T cell receptor (beta chain) was carried out in a study of OX40 agonist ivuxolimab in advanced cancers. The overall study: Clinicians treated patients with ivuxolimab, an agonistic anti-OX40 (CD134) antibody. Patients were dosed intravenously with ivuxolimab at 0.01 to 10 mg/kg every 2 weeks. Of the participants, approximately 44% had some prior anti-PD-1, anti-PD-L1 or anti-CTLA-4 therapy, which was allowed.

Concerning this clone itself: Its antigen is not known.

Broader study findings: Those patients achieving a partial response at 0.1-3.0 mg/kg showed among the lowest clonal expansion.

TCRdb keeps only in-frame clones here, not all; method: immunoSEQ multiplex PCR. Of roughly 58,000 clones listed, 75% to 90% are singletons. With 5 bases clipped from V and 8 bases from J, the junction kept 7 bases outside the gene matches. The CDR3 has 15 amino acids. Germline-derived CDR1 and CDR2 are MNHEY and SVGAGI. This sample comprised CD4+ or CD8+ T cells sorted from blood, obtained in a trial of the OX40 agonist ivuxolimab. The rearrangement uses TRBV6-5 and TRBJ2-3, with 13 bases aligning to TRBD2. This sequence was found in an adult with an advanced solid tumor such as melanoma, head and neck, liver or kidney cancer. The CDR3: CASSRTSGGRGTQYF. DNA for the CDR3: TGTGCCAGCAGTCGGACTAGCGGGGGAAGAGGTACGCAGTATTTT.